The 27 T cell receptor beta chains presented below share a single source sample, sequenced in a study of T cells in Graves' hyperthyroidism and ophthalmopathy (dated by TCRdb to between 2018 and 2021). Receptors were amplified or captured by multiplex PCR. TCRdb shows the sequencer as Illumina HiSeq 2000. The TCR beta CDR3 regions were amplified from the RNA transcripts. For the first round of RT-PCR on the TCR CDR3, the HTBI primer set was used together with the Qiagen OneStep RT-PCR kit. TCRdb reworked the public reads: Q25 trimming with fastp, MiXCR clone assembly, productive beta chains retained. Here each entry gathers all rows of one CDR3 protein and keeps the most common genes and DNA. The sample table contains more than 300,000 distinct CDR3 sequences; only one count was recorded for about 12% of them. Around a tenth of the sample rests with the top ten. The sequenced sample consisted of blood. The receptor source for this set is a woman under 30 with Graves' hyperthyroidism.

This clonotype was seen at least ten times. The chain employs TRBV20-1 and TRBJ1-5, with 7 bases lining up with TRBD1. Looked up from germline, CDR1 is DFQATT and CDR2 is SNEGSKA (reference sequence). The J segment lost 3 bases and the V segment lost 4 bases, leaving 9 bases of the junction unmatched. The length of the CDR3 is 15 residues. This CDR3 is CSATPTGSTNQPQHF. The DNA of the CDR3 is TGCAGTGCTACCCCGACAGGGTCGACCAATCAGCCCCAGCATTTT.

Ten or more counts support this clonotype. Germline is not matched at one junction end, which may reflect a read error. V gene TRBV27 combines with J gene TRBJ2-3; TRBD2 matches at 8 bases. The germline gives CDR1 MNHEY, CDR2 SMNVEV (reference sequence). The CDR3 length is 14 residues. CDR3 residues: CASRSGVGTGTQYF. CDR3 nucleotide sequence: TGTGCCAGTCGTAGCGGGGTTGGCACAGGTACGCAGTATTTT.

This clonotype was seen ten or more times. V usage is TRBV12-3 or TRBV12-4 and J usage is TRBJ1-6, with D possibly matching TRBD1 (6 bases). Deletions cut 2 bases from V and 14 bases from J, with 10 bases between. This CDR3 has 12 amino acids. The CDR3 region has the DNA TGTGCCAGCAGTTTAATGGGGGACACCCTCCACTTT. Translation gives CASSLMGDTLHF.

This clonotype was observed many times. Here the CDR3 DNA reads TGTGCCAGCAGCTTAACTCCAGGGAAGGAGGAGACCCAGTACTTC. It translates to CASSLTPGKEETQYF. The rearrangement uses TRBV7-3 and TRBJ2-5, with D possibly TRBD1 on 5 matching bases. The CDR3 totals 15 residues. Per germline, CDR1 SGHTA and CDR2 FQGTGA. Trimming removed 0 bases at V and 5 bases at J, with 13 bases between.

The rearrangement uses TRBV20-1 and TRBJ2-5; D is uncertain. The CDR3 sequence is 14 residues long. Germline V gene lookup returns CDR1 DFQATT and CDR2 SNEGSKA (reference sequence). V was shortened by 3 bases and J by 5 bases, with 16 bases between the two germline ends. CDR3: CSASIQIGLETQYF. CDR3 nucleotide sequence: TGCAGTGCTAGTATCCAGATCGGGTTGGAGACCCAGTACTTC.

This clonotype was detected ten times or more. V is TRBV11-2 and J is TRBJ2-5, with unresolved D. CDR1 is SGHAT, CDR2 FQNNGV, per germline. With 5 bases removed from V and 2 bases from J, the gap between germline ends came to 6 bases. CDR3 size: 12 residues. CDR3 nucleotides: TGTGCCAGCAGCGTCCCTCAAGAGACCCAGTACTTC. Translating gives CASSVPQETQYF.

There are a few counts of this clonotype. This sequence joins TRBV4-3 and TRBJ2-7, with D hard to call. CDR1 is LGHNA and CDR2 is YSLEER in the germline V gene. Trimming stripped 2 bases from V and 0 bases from J, with 8 bases between. The CDR3 consists of 14 residues. The chain's CDR3 is CASSQFLGSYEQYF. The CDR3 region has the DNA TGCGCCAGCAGCCAATTCTTGGGCTCCTACGAGCAGTACTTC.

The gene calls are TRBV20-1 and TRBJ2-2; D might be TRBD1 (7 bases). The CDR3 totals 13 residues. Trimming pared 7 bases from V and 4 bases from J, leaving 13 bases between. Germline V CDR1 and CDR2: DFQATT, SNEGSKA (reference sequence). CDR3 sequence (DNA): TGCAGTGGACAGGGAGGTCTCACCGGGGAGCTGTTTTTT. Its protein product is CSGQGGLTGELFF.

This clonotype was picked up many times. The chain links TRBV9 to TRBJ1-2; D gene uncertain. V lost 2 bases to trimming and J lost 8 bases, with 13 bases between them. Germline CDR1 SGDLS, CDR2 YYNGEE. This CDR3 has 13 residues. CDR3 residues: CASSVSKGGGYTF. CDR3 DNA sequence: TGTGCCAGCAGCGTTAGTAAGGGAGGCGGCTACACCTTC.

This clonotype occurred many times. The chain combines TRBV12-3 or TRBV12-4 with TRBJ1-2, with D unresolved. Trimming cost V 4 bases and J 6 bases, with 9 bases left between them. CDR3 size: 12 residues. CDR3 sequence reads: CASSSGFHGYTF. The CDR3 DNA sequence: TGTGCCAGCAGTTCGGGGTTCCATGGCTACACCTTC.

This clonotype was recorded a few times. CDR3 residues: CASSSRGSYEQFF. The DNA for the CDR3 is TGTGCCAGCAGCTCAAGGGGTTCGTATGAGCAGTTCTTC. The chain uses TRBV11-2 and TRBJ2-1; D is possibly TRBD1 (5 bases). Germline V lookup: CDR1 SGHAT, CDR2 FQNNGV. V shed 4 bases and J shed 8 bases, with 12 bases lying between them. The CDR3 sequence is 13 residues long.

This clonotype occurred a few times. The CDR3 region has the DNA TGTGCCAGCAGCCCTTTATGGGGCTCCTATAATTCACCCCTCCACTTT. This codes for CASSPLWGSYNSPLHF. This chain joins TRBV6-5 and TRBJ1-6; no definite D call. Germline CDR1 reads MNHEY; CDR2 reads SVGAGI. This CDR3 contains 16 residues. V lost 6 bases to trimming and J lost 0 bases, with 12 bases between them.

V usage is TRBV4-3 and J usage is TRBJ2-1, with 8 bases matching TRBD2. This CDR3 has 15 residues. The V and J ends lost 4 bases and 8 bases, in that order; junction bases with no gene match: 10. Germline CDR1 and CDR2: LGHNA and YSLEER. The CDR3 loop reads CASSPDRTSSDEQFF. CDR3 coding DNA: TGCGCCAGCAGCCCAGATCGGACTAGCTCCGATGAGCAGTTCTTC.

This clonotype was found many times. The CDR3 region has the DNA TGTGCCAGCCACCCTTATAGCAATCAGCCCCAGCATTTT. Translation: CASHPYSNQPQHF. The chain employs TRBV28 and TRBJ1-5, with D unresolved. The CDR3 sequence is 13 residues long. V shed 8 bases and J shed 0 bases, with 8 bases lying between them. From germline, CDR1 is MDHEN and CDR2 SYDVKM.

The chain carries TRBV6-5 and TRBJ1-1; TRBD1 might be the D (5 bases). Trimming removed 2 bases from V and 5 bases from J, with 6 bases in between. Germline CDR1 is MNHEY and CDR2 is SVGAGI. This CDR3 comprises 12 residues. The DNA for the CDR3 is TGTGCCAGCAGTTACAAGGGGACTGAAGCTTTCTTT. Translated, it gives CASSYKGTEAFF.

This clonotype was recorded many times. The chain couples TRBV6-2 or TRBV6-3 to TRBJ1-5, with no clear D. The V gene's germline CDR1 is MNHEY and CDR2 SVGEGT. This CDR3 has 13 amino acids. Trimming removed 5 bases from V and 2 bases from J, with 7 bases in between. CDR3 sequence (DNA): TGTGCCAGCAGTCCCATGGGCAATCAGCCCCAGCATTTT. It codes for CASSPMGNQPQHF.

Many counts were recorded for this clonotype. The chain uses TRBV20-1 and TRBJ1-5; TRBD1 matches 8 bases. This CDR3 contains 14 residues. The germline V gene encodes CDR1 DFQATT and CDR2 SNEGSKA (reference sequence). V was clipped by 1 base and J by 6 bases; unmatched bases: 5. The DNA for the CDR3 is TGCAGTGCTAGAGGTCAGGGGGCGGCTCAGCCCCAGCATTTT. It codes for CSARGQGAAQPQHF.

This clonotype was detected only a few times. The chain recombines TRBV12-3 or TRBV12-4 with TRBJ1-5; TRBD1 might be the D (6 bases). The CDR3 is made up of 13 amino acids. Trimming cost V 9 bases and J 12 bases, with 21 bases left between them. The CDR3 nucleotides are TGTGCCAGTTCAATCCAACAGGGTCATGGCCAGCATTTT. This translates into CASSIQQGHGQHF.

This clonotype was seen ten or more times. The chain has TRBV6-1 and TRBJ1-5; D might be TRBD1 (5 bases). This CDR3 is 15 amino acids long. Germline CDR1 reads MNHNS; CDR2 reads SASEGT. The V gene lost 6 bases and the J gene lost 7 bases, with 19 bases spanning the gap. CDR3 sequence reads: CASSHDPTWDQPQHF. The CDR3 coding sequence is TGTGCCAGCAGCCACGACCCCACCTGGGACCAGCCCCAGCATTTT.

This rearrangement joins TRBV10-3 to TRBJ2-1, with 9 bases aligning to TRBD1. J was trimmed by 8 bases and V by 10 bases; bases with no gene match: 18. The CDR3 is made up of 16 amino acids. Germline V gives CDR1 ENHRY, CDR2 SYGVKD. In DNA form, the CDR3 reads TGTGCCACTAGGGACAGGGATGTCGTGGTAAAGGATGAGCAGTTCTTC. It is translated as CATRDRDVVVKDEQFF.

The chain uses TRBV6-1 and TRBJ1-2, with D perhaps matching TRBD1 (5 bases). Germline loops: CDR1 MNHNS, CDR2 SASEGT. The CDR3 totals 15 residues. The V end lost 5 bases, the J end lost 8 bases, and 21 bases lay between the germline ends. The CDR3 spells CASSPQPYQGTGYTF. The CDR3 DNA reads as TGTGCCAGCAGTCCTCAGCCATACCAGGGAACGGGCTACACCTTC.

Written as DNA, the CDR3 is TGTGCCAGCACCAAGGTGGTGGGCAGCCAAGAGACCCAGTACTTC. It specifies CASTKVVGSQETQYF. The rearrangement links TRBV7-9 to TRBJ2-5, with unresolved D. This CDR3 has 15 residues. Germline V gives CDR1 SEHNR, CDR2 FQNEAQ (reference sequence). Trimming left V 7 bases short and J 1 base short, with 16 bases between.

The chain uses TRBV28 and TRBJ2-2; tentative D call: TRBD1 (7 bases). Trimming shortened V by 7 bases and J by 5 bases, and 14 bases separated the two germline ends. Germline values: CDR1 MDHEN, CDR2 SYDVKM. The CDR3 spans 14 residues. The CDR3 protein is CASISGGRTGELFF. DNA for the CDR3: TGTGCCAGCATCTCAGGGGGGAGGACCGGGGAGCTGTTTTTT.

This chain uses TRBV10-3 with TRBJ2-1; maybe TRBD1 (5 bases). The V and J ends lost 1 base and 5 bases respectively, with 9 bases between them. Germline loops: CDR1 ENHRY, CDR2 SYGVKD. This CDR3 has 14 residues. The CDR3: CAISELKGNNEQFF. The DNA of the CDR3 is TGTGCCATCAGTGAGTTAAAGGGGAACAATGAGCAGTTCTTC.

This clonotype was counted many times. This rearrangement joins TRBV11-2 to TRBJ2-1; D assignment may be TRBD1 or TRBD2 (5 bases each). CDR1 SGHAT and CDR2 FQNNGV come from the germline V gene. The CDR3 is made up of 15 amino acids. The V gene lost 1 base and the J gene lost 7 bases, with 14 bases spanning the gap. The CDR3 protein is CASSLGSSSGNEQFF. CDR3 bases: TGTGCCAGCAGCTTAGGGTCTAGCTCAGGGAATGAGCAGTTCTTC.

At least ten counts were recorded for this clonotype. CDR3 sequence (DNA): TGCAGCGTTCCGGGGCCGACAGGGGATCTGGGTTCTGAAGCTTTCTTT. Encoded protein: CSVPGPTGDLGSEAFF. The chain carries TRBV29-1 and TRBJ1-1, with TRBD1 matching 8 bases. The CDR3 sequence is 16 residues long. The ends lost 5 bases at V and 6 bases at J; junction bases unmatched: 17. The germline CDR1 and CDR2 sequences are SQVTM and ANQGSEA.

The chain joins TRBV7-9 to TRBJ2-7; the D gene could be TRBD1 or TRBD2 (5 bases each). The CDR3 covers 14 residues. The V end lost 5 bases, the J end lost 3 bases, and 14 bases lay between the germline ends. Per germline, CDR1 SEHNR and CDR2 FQNEAQ (reference sequence). CDR3 in amino acids: CASSPGPFSYEQYF. Written as DNA, the CDR3 is TGTGCCAGCAGCCCGGGACCGTTTAGCTACGAGCAGTACTTC.